The clone carrying this TCR beta chain was recorded a few times. What it recognizes is unknown. The sample is drawn from a study of molecular identifiers for immune sequencing clone quantification. For the study at large: Within a replicate experiment, RNA obtained from either about 21,000 or 97,000 naive CD8 cells was divided into five aliquots, and four of those aliquots were then sequenced. Study-level points and caveats: In CMV-specific effectors, clones above 20 copies held over 98% of molecules; naive, under 1%.

TCRdb recomputed calls from the PCR reads with MiXCR, one row per CDR3 protein. The sample yields 250,000 to 400,000 distinct CDR3 sequences, 20% to 25% seen once. Naive CD8 library inputs spanned about 17,000 to 1,100,000 sorted cells and 10%, 30% or 50% RNA. Naive CD8 T cells were FACS-sorted by CD8+CD4-CCR7+CD45RA+ markers. The sequenced sample consisted of naive CD8+ T cells from blood, with Jurkat cell RNA spiked in. Subset given: FACS-sorted CD8+CD4-CCR7+CD45RA+ naive T cells. The sequence was collected from a human donor in good health. Some libraries in this study had Jurkat cell RNA spiked in.

CDR3 loop: CASSLELEVETQYF. Here the CDR3 DNA reads TGCGCCAGCAGCTTGGAGCTAGAAGTAGAGACCCAGTACTTC. This chain uses TRBV5-1 with TRBJ2-5; D is uncertain. Germline values: CDR1 SGHRS, CDR2 YFSETQ. The length of the CDR3 is 14 residues. V was clipped by 0 bases and J by 4 bases, with 10 bases between them.